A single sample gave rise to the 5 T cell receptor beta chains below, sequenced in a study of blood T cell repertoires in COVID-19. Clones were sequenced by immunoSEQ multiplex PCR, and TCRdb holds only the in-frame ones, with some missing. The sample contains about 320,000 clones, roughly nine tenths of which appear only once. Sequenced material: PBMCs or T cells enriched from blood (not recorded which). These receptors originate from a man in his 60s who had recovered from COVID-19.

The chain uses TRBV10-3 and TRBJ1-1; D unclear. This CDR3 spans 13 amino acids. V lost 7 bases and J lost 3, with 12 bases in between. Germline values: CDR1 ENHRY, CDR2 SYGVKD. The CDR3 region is CAIKPRLDTEAFF. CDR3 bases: TGTGCCATCAAGCCGCGGCTTGACACTGAAGCTTTCTTT.

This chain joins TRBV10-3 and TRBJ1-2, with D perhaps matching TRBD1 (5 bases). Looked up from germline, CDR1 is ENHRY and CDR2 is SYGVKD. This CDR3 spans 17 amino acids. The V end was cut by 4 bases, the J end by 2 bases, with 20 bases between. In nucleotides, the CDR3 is TGTGCCATCAGTGGCCAGCCGGGGGGAGACGCCAACTATGGCTACACCTTC. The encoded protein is CAISGQPGGDANYGYTF.

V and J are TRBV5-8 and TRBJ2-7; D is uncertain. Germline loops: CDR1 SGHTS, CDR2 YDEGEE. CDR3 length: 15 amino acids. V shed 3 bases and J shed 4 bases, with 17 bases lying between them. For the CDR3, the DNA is TGTGCCAGCAGCTCCAAAACTTTCGCCCCTTACGAGCAGTACTTC. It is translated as CASSSKTFAPYEQYF.

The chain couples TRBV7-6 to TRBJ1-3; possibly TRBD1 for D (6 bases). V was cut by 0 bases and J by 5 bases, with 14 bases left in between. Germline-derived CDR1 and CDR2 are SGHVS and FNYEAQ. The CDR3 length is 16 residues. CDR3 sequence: CASSLATGSRRNTIYF. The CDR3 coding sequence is TGTGCCAGCAGCTTAGCAACAGGGTCCCGGAGAAACACCATATATTTT.

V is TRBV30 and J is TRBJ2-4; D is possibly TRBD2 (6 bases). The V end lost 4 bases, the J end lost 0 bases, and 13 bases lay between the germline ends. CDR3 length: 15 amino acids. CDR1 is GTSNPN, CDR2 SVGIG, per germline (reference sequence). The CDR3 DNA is TGTGCCTGGACTCCCCAGGGACTAGCCAAAAACATTCAGTACTTC. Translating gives CAWTPQGLAKNIQYF.